The rows below give T cell receptor beta chains drawn from one sample of a study of CD8 T cells in ankylosing spondylitis. MiXCR, run by TCRdb on the 5' RACE reads, gives a single entry per CDR3 protein. This repertoire shows around 320,000 distinct CDR3 sequences, under 25% found once; its top ten account for approximately 3.7%. Sequencing was performed on blood, either unsorted or a sorted T cell fraction (not recorded which). These receptors all stem from a female donor with ankylosing spondylitis or in good health (not recorded which). Both conserved end residues are part of each CDR3. The D gene is left open where the match is weak. Clone sizes are given selectively: once, few, many, or a class where the clone is expanded.

len,d_gene,abundance,j_gene,v_gene,CDR3nt,CDR3aa
16,TRBD2,NA,TRBJ2-1,TRBV7-9,TGTGCCAGCAGCTTGCGCAGGCGGGGAGGGTACAATGAGCAGTTCTTC,CASSLRRRGGYNEQFF
14,NA,NA,TRBJ2-3,TRBV30,TGTGCCTGGAGAAGTCCACGGCTCACAGATACGCAGTATTTT,CAWRSPRLTDTQYF
17,TRBD1,few,TRBJ2-6,TRBV7-9,TGTGCCAGCAGTAAGGGACAGGGGGCGACTGGGGCCAACGTCCTGACTTTC,CASSKGQGATGANVLTF
16,TRBD1,few,TRBJ2-5,TRBV7-2,TGTGCCAGCAGCTTAGCCCCCAGGACAGGGGAAGAGACCCAGTACTTC,CASSLAPRTGEETQYF
14,NA,many,TRBJ1-1,TRBV6-5,TGTGCCAGCAGTTACGAGGCCAGGGATCCTGAAGCTTTCTTT,CASSYEARDPEAFF
15,NA,NA,TRBJ2-1,TRBV9,TGTGCCAGCAGCGTAGAAACTATCGGGGGTGGGGAGCAGTTCTTC,CASSVETIGGGEQFF
15,NA,NA,TRBJ2-1,TRBV4-3,TGCGCCAGCAGCCAAGATCGAGGGCGGTCCGATGAGCAGTTCTTC,CASSQDRGRSDEQFF
14,TRBD1,few,TRBJ1-2,TRBV28,TGTGCCAGCAGAGCGACAGGGGTAAACTATGGCTACACCTTC,CASRATGVNYGYTF
15,NA,NA,TRBJ2-1,TRBV18,TGTGCCAGCTCACCGCTACTCCCCCCGGGTAATGAGCAGTTCTTC,CASSPLLPPGNEQFF
13,NA,NA,TRBJ1-5,TRBV20-1,TGCAGTGCTAGAGAACCCTGGGATCAGCCCCAGCATTTT,CSAREPWDQPQHF
15,NA,NA,TRBJ2-1,TRBV20-1,TGCAGTGCTAGAGAGAGGGGGAGAGGACACAATGAGCAGTTCTTC,CSARERGRGHNEQFF
12,NA,many,TRBJ1-2,TRBV12-3/TRBV12-4,TGTGCCAGCAGTTTTCAAGTCGGAGGCTACACCTTC,CASSFQVGGYTF
13,TRBD1,many,TRBJ1-4,TRBV20-1,TGCAGTGCTCGTCAGGGGGGTGATGAAAAACTGTTTTTT,CSARQGGDEKLFF
16,NA,NA,TRBJ2-7,TRBV12-3/TRBV12-4,TGTGCCAGCAGTCCCTCCCTTGCGGGACTGCACTACGAGCAGTACTTC,CASSPSLAGLHYEQYF
14,NA,NA,TRBJ2-5,TRBV20-1,TGCAGTGCTAGAGATCCGGGCCGGAGGGAGACCCAGTACTTC,CSARDPGRRETQYF
13,NA,NA,TRBJ2-1,TRBV7-9,TGTGCCAGCAGCTCTCAGGGAATAGGCGAGCAGTTCTTC,CASSSQGIGEQFF
13,NA,NA,TRBJ1-1,TRBV14,TGTGCCAGCAGACTCACAGGAACGCACGTAGCTTTCTTT,CASRLTGTHVAFF
13,NA,few,TRBJ2-1,TRBV20-1,TGCAGTGCGGCGGGTCTCGGAAGGAATGAGCAGTTCTTC,CSAAGLGRNEQFF
16,NA,NA,TRBJ2-3,TRBV7-6,TGTGCCAGCAGCTTATGGGGGGTAGGGGGCACAGATACGCAGTATTTT,CASSLWGVGGTDTQYF
15,NA,NA,TRBJ2-7,TRBV29-1,TGCAGCGTTGAGGGGCCCGGGGGTACGACCTACGAGCAGTACTTC,CSVEGPGGTTYEQYF
14,NA,few,TRBJ2-2,TRBV30,TGTGCCTGGAGTGTACGTCGGGTCACCGGGGAGCTGTTTTTT,CAWSVRRVTGELFF
15,NA,few,TRBJ2-1,TRBV7-2,TGTGCCAGCAGCTTATGGGGGACCCGAAGCGGTGAGCAGTTCTTC,CASSLWGTRSGEQFF